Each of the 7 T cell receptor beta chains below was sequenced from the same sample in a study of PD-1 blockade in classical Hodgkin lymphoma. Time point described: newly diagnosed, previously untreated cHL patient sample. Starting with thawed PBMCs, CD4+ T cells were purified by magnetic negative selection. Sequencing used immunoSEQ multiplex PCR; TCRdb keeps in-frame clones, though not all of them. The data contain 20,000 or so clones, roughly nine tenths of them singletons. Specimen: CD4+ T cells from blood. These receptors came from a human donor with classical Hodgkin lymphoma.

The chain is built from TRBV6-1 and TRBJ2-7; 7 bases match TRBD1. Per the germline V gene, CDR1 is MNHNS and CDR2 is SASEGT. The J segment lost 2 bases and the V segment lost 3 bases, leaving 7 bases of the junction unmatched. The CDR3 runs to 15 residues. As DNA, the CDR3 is TGTGCCAGCAGTGATTTCCGGGACAGCGCCTACGAGCAGTACTTC. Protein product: CASSDFRDSAYEQYF.

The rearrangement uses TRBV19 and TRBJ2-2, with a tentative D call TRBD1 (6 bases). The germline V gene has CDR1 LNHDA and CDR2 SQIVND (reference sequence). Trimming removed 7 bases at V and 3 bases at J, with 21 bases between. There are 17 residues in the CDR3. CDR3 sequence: CASTSEDRDTYTGELFF. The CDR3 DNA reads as TGTGCCAGTACCTCAGAAGACCGGGACACCTACACCGGGGAGCTGTTTTTT.

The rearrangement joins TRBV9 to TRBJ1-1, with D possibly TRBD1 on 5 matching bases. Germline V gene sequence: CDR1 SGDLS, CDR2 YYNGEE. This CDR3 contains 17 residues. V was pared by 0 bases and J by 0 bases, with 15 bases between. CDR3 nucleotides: TGTGCCAGCAGCGTAGTTGAGGGGCGTGATATGAACACTGAAGCTTTCTTT. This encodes CASSVVEGRDMNTEAFF.

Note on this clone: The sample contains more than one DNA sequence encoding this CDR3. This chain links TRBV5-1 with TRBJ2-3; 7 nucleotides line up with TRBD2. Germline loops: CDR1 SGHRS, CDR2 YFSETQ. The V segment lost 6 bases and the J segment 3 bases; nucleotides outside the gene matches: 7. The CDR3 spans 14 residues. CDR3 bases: TGCGCCAGCACAGGCGGCGGGGGAACAGATACGCAGTATTTT. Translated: CASTGGGGTDTQYF.

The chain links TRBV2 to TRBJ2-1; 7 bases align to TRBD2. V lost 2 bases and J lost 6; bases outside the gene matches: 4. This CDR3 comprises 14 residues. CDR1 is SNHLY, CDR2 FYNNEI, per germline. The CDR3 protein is CASSESPGGNEQFF. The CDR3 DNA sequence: TGTGCCAGCAGTGAATCCCCGGGGGGCAATGAGCAGTTCTTC.

CDR3 sequence (DNA): TGTGCCAGCAGCCCGAAGACAGGGTTCGGAAACACCATATATTTT. It yields the protein CASSPKTGFGNTIYF. The rearrangement links TRBV11-1 to TRBJ1-3, with 7 positions matching TRBD1. Germline-derived CDR1 and CDR2 are SGHAT and FQDESV (reference sequence). CDR3 length: 15 residues. The ends lost 5 bases at V and 4 bases at J; junction bases unmatched: 8.

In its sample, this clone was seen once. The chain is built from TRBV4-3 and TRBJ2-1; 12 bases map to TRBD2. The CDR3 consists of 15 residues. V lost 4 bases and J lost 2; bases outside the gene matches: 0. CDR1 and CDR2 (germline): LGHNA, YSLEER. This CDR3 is CASSRTSGAYNEQFF. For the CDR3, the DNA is TGCGCCAGCAGCCGGACTAGCGGGGCCTACAATGAGCAGTTCTTC.